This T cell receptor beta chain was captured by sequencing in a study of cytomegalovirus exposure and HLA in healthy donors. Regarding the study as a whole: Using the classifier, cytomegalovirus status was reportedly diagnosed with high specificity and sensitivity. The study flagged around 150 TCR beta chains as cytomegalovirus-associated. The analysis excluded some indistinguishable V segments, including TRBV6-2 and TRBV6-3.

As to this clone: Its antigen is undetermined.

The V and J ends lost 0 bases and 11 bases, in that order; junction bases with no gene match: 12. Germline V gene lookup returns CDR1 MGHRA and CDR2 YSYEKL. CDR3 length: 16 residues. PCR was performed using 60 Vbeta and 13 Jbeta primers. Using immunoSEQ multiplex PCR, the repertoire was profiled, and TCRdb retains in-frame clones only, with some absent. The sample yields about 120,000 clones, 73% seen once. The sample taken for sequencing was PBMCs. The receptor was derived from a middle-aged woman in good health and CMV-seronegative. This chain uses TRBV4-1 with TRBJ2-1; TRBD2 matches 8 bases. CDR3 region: CASSQDTPGGLIQQFF. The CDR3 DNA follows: TGCGCCAGCAGCCAAGATACTCCGGGAGGGCTTATCCAGCAGTTCTTC.